This entry concerns a single TCR beta chain. Its matching antigen is unknown. Germline CDR1 reads ENHRY; CDR2 reads SYGVKD. CDR3 length: 14 residues. This entry is derived from a study of monozygotic twins with inflammatory bowel disease. Researchers put TCRalpha and TCRbeta cDNA through two nested PCRs lasting 16 and 9 cycles. TCRdb reworked the 5' RACE reads into one entry per CDR3 protein, no DNA. This repertoire includes 400,000 to 500,000 distinct CDR3 sequences. Broader study findings: Nothing supported a single strong signal or clonotype that was associated with IBD. Clonotypes shared with others were fewer in IBD patients than in healthy twins, especially with disease activity. Cells of different T cell subtypes could not be told apart.

J is TRBJ1-2 and V is TRBV10-3; checking the TCRdb D call of TRBD1 is not possible without DNA. This sequence was found in a human donor with ulcerative colitis or Crohn's disease, or a healthy co-twin of an affected twin (not recorded which). The sequenced material came from blood. This CDR3 is CAIPRRGLDYGYTF.